These T cell receptor beta chains were read from a single sample in a study of cytomegalovirus exposure and HLA in healthy donors. TCRdb's table, derived via immunoSEQ multiplex PCR, lists solely in-frame clones and lacks some. The data contain about 160,000 clones, roughly 79% of them seen just once; the ten biggest clones take up 6.5% to 8.5%. Sequencing was done on a sample of PBMCs. The receptor set was obtained from a woman in her 40s in good health and CMV-seropositive. Both conserved end residues are part of each CDR3. Fields, in order: J gene, clone size, D gene, V gene, CDR3 DNA, CDR3 protein. A D gene is named only where the DNA matches it firmly. The size of a clone is reported for some rows only, either as once, few or many, or as a class for expanded clones.

TRBJ2-1	-	-	TRBV7-2	TGTGCCAGCAGTAGTGAGCGGTTCGGGTCGGGATACAATGAGCAGTTCTTC	CASSSERFGSGYNEQFF
TRBJ1-6	-	TRBD1	TRBV5-6	TGTGCCAGCAGACATAACAGGGGGTCCTATAATTCACCCCTCCACTTT	CASRHNRGSYNSPLHF
TRBJ2-7	-	TRBD2	TRBV5-6	TGTGCCAGCAGCTCCCTAACGGGGGGGCCCTACGAGCAGTACTTC	CASSSLTGGPYEQYF
TRBJ1-1	once	-	TRBV6-5	TGTGCCAGCAGTTACATAGGGGCTTACATGAACACTGAAGCTTTCTTT	CASSYIGAYMNTEAFF
TRBJ1-1	-	-	TRBV15	TGTGCCACCAGCAGAGACCGAGTACCCGGTGAAGCTTTCTTT	CATSRDRVPGEAFF
TRBJ1-1	-	-	TRBV7-3	TGTGCCAGCAGCTTAAAGGGAGGGACTGAAGCTTTCTTT	CASSLKGGTEAFF
TRBJ1-3	-	-	TRBV28	TGTGCCAGCAGACAGGGTGCAGGAAACACCATATATTTT	CASRQGAGNTIYF
TRBJ1-1	-	-	TRBV25-1	TGTGCCAGCAGTAACACAGGGAGGGGGACTGAAGCTTTCTTT	CASSNTGRGTEAFF
TRBJ1-2	-	TRBD1	TRBV29-1	TGCAGCGTTAAGATGGGACAGCTCAGCTATGGCTACACCTTC	CSVKMGQLSYGYTF
TRBJ2-3	-	TRBD2	TRBV9	TGTGCCAGCAGCGTAGAGCCTAGCGGGGGGGTACAAGATACGCAGTATTTT	CASSVEPSGGVQDTQYF
TRBJ2-1	-	TRBD2	TRBV19	TGTGCCAGTAGGTTCTTGGGGGGGGATTACAATGAGCAGTTCTTC	CASRFLGGDYNEQFF
TRBJ2-7	-	-	TRBV10-3	TGTGCCATCAGTGAGTCAAGGGGAACCTACGAGCAGTACTTC	CAISESRGTYEQYF
TRBJ1-6	-	-	TRBV7-9	TGTGCCAGCAGCTTAAGGGAGTCACCCCTCCACTTT	CASSLRESPLHF
TRBJ1-5	-	TRBD1	TRBV19	TGTGCCGGAGGACAACTGAGGACAGGGAATCAGCCCCAGCATTTT	CAGGQLRTGNQPQHF
TRBJ2-7	-	TRBD1	TRBV7-2	TGTGCCAGCAGCGGGACAGGGTACGAGCAGTACTTC	CASSGTGYEQYF
TRBJ1-6	-	-	TRBV28	TGTGCCACCGAAGACAGGCTAAGTAATTCACCCCTCCACTTT	CATEDRLSNSPLHF
TRBJ2-5	-	TRBD2	TRBV6-1	TGTGCCAGCAGGCCCCGGGGGGTCCAAGAGACCCAGTACTTC	CASRPRGVQETQYF